This TCR beta chain emerged from a study of radiotherapy plus CTLA-4 blockade in lung cancer. TCRdb keeps only in-frame clones here, not all; method: immunoSEQ multiplex PCR. The table lists roughly 48,000 clones, around 76% of them singletons. The sequenced sample was peripheral blood, obtained from a patient treated with radiotherapy plus ipilimumab. The TCR was taken from a human donor with non-small cell lung cancer who had stable disease on radiotherapy plus ipilimumab.

CDR3 nucleotide sequence: TGTGCCAGCAGCGCGCCTAGGGGGGTTTCAGAAGAGACCCAGTACTTC. Its protein is CASSAPRGVSEETQYF. The V and J genes are TRBV9 and TRBJ2-5; the D call may be TRBD1 or TRBD2 (6 bases each). CDR1 and CDR2 from the germline V gene are SGDLS and YYNGEE. Trimming stripped 3 bases from V and 3 bases from J, with 18 bases between. The CDR3 covers 16 residues.